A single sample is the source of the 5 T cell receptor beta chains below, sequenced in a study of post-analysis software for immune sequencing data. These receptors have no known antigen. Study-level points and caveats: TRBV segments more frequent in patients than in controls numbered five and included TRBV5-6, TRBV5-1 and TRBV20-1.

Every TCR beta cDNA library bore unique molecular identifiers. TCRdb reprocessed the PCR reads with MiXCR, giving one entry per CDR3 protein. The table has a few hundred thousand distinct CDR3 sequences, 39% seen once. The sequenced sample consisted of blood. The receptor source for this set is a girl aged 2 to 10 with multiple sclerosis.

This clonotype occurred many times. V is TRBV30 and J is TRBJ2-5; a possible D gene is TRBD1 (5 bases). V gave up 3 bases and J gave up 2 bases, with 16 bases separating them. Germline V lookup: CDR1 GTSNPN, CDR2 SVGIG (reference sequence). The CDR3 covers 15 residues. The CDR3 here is CAWSANTGPQETQYF. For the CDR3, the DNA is TGTGCCTGGAGCGCCAACACAGGACCGCAAGAGACCCAGTACTTC.

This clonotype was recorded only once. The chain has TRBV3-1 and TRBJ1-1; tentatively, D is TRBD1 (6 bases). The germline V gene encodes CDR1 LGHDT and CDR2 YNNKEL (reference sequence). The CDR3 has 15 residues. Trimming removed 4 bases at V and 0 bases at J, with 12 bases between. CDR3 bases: TGTGCCAGCAGCCCACACGGGACAATGAACACTGAAGCTTTCTTT. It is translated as CASSPHGTMNTEAFF.

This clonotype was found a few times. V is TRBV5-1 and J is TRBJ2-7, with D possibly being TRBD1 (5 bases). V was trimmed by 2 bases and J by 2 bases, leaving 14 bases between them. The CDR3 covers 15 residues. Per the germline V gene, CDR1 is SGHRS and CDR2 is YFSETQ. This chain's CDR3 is CASSFPLGDTYEQYF. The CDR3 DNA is TGCGCCAGCAGCTTCCCCCTAGGGGATACCTACGAGCAGTACTTC. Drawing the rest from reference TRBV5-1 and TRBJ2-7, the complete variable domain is KAGVTQTPRYLIKTRGQQVTLSCSPISGHRSVSWYQQTPGQGLQFLFEYFSETQRNKGNFPGRFSGRQFSNSRSEMNVSTLELGDSALYLCASSFPLGDTYEQYFGPGTRLTVT.

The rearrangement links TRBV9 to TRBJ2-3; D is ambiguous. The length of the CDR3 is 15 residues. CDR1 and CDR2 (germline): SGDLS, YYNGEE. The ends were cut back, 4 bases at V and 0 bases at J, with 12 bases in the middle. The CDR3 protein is CASSPYTVSTDTQYF. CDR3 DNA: TGTGCCAGCAGCCCATACACCGTAAGCACAGATACGCAGTATTTT.

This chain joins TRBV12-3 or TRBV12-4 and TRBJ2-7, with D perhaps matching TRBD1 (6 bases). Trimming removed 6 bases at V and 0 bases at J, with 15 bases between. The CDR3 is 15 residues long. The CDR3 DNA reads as TGTGCCAGCAGGCGTACACAGGGACACTCCTACGAGCAGTACTTC. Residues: CASRRTQGHSYEQYF.